The subject of this entry is one T cell receptor (beta chain). This sample was included in a study of response to subunit inactivated influenza vaccine. In TCRdb, the RT-PCR reads were re-called with MiXCR into one record per CDR3 protein. The table lists about 160,000 distinct CDR3 sequences, approximately 11% of them singletons. There are 12 residues in the CDR3. Germline assignment: CDR1 SQVTM and CDR2 ANQGSEA. Trimming pared 6 bases from V and 3 bases from J, leaving 11 bases between. The source was non-naive T cells sorted from PBMCs, collected roughly 6 weeks after vaccination. This chain links TRBV29-1 with TRBJ1-2; D gene ambiguous. This TCR derives from a man in his forties or fifties who received an inactivated influenza vaccine. The CDR3 here is CSVADSYYGYTF. The CDR3 region has the DNA TGCAGCGTCGCTGACTCTTACTATGGCTACACCTTC.